The rows below give T cell receptor beta chains drawn from one sample of a study of Ad26.COV2.S vaccination and SARS-CoV-2 variants. Clones were read by immunoSEQ multiplex PCR, and TCRdb kept only the in-frame ones, dropping some. The sample consists of about 680,000 clones, about 89% of them appearing once. Here the sequenced sample was peripheral blood, taken in a trial of Ad26.COV2.S vaccine versus placebo. Every receptor here comes from a person between 18 and 65 years old who received the Ad26.COV2.S COVID-19 vaccine or a placebo. The CDR3 runs from the conserved cysteine through the conserved F or W. D genes are given only for firm matches. The listing skips clone size in some rows; elsewhere it reads once, few, many or a size class.

CDR3	DNA	D	size	V	J
CACGGQGVLWVNQPQHF	TGTGCCTGCGGCGGGCAGGGGGTACTATGGGTAAATCAGCCCCAGCATTTT	TRBD1	.	TRBV19	TRBJ1-5
CASSDSGLTDTQYF	TGTGCCAGCAGTGACTCAGGACTAACAGATACGCAGTATTTT	.	.	TRBV6-4	TRBJ2-3
CASKADRDNQPQHF	TGTGCCAGCAAGGCGGACAGGGACAATCAGCCCCAGCATTTT	TRBD1	.	TRBV2	TRBJ1-5
CASSQNGRGSYDEQYF	TGTGCCAGCAGCCAAAATGGGAGGGGCTCCTATGACGAGCAGTACTTC	TRBD2	.	TRBV7-3	TRBJ2-7
CASSSPGQMNTEAFF	TGTGCCAGCAGCTCCCCGGGACAAATGAACACTGAAGCTTTCTTT	.	.	TRBV9	TRBJ1-1
CASNGISGMWEQYF	TGTGCCAGCAACGGGATTTCGGGGATGTGGGAGCAGTACTTC	.	.	TRBV2	TRBJ2-7
CASSQGGPGTDTQYF	TGTGCCAGCAGCCAGGGTGGACCAGGCACAGATACGCAGTATTTT	.	.	TRBV3-1/TRBV3-2	TRBJ2-3
CASSYCRARGPYEQYF	TGTGCCAGCAGTTATTGTCGGGCCAGGGGCCCCTACGAGCAGTACTTC	.	.	TRBV6-9	TRBJ2-7
CATSIDYSYEQYF	TGTGCCACCAGCATTGACTACTCCTACGAGCAGTACTTC	.	.	TRBV15	TRBJ2-7
CASSQVGGLASYNEQFF	TGTGCCAGCAGCCAAGTAGGTGGACTAGCGTCCTACAATGAGCAGTTCTTC	TRBD2	.	TRBV3-1/TRBV3-2	TRBJ2-1
CASRPPGQGRWGEQYF	TGTGCCAGCAGACCGCCCGGACAGGGGAGGTGGGGCGAGCAGTACTTC	TRBD1	.	TRBV27	TRBJ2-7
CASSLPRTGTNEKLFF	TGTGCCAGCAGCTTGCCCCGGACAGGGACTAATGAAAAACTGTTTTTT	TRBD1	.	TRBV5-6	TRBJ1-4
CASSMVGGRNEQFF	TGTGCCAGTAGTATGGTGGGAGGGCGCAATGAGCAGTTCTTC	TRBD2	.	TRBV19	TRBJ2-1
CASSVAPSGTEAFF	TGTGCCAGCAGCGTAGCCCCATCTGGCACTGAAGCTTTCTTT	.	.	TRBV9	TRBJ1-1
CASSTYSGGYTF	TGTGCCAGCAGCACATACAGCGGAGGCTACACCTTC	.	.	TRBV11-2	TRBJ1-2
CASSLAGAGNTIYF	TGTGCCAGCAGCTTAGCCGGAGCTGGAAACACCATATATTTT	.	.	TRBV7-2	TRBJ1-3
CASSPGRDGTSTDTQYF	TGTGCCAGCTCACCAGGCCGGGACGGTACTAGCACAGATACGCAGTATTTT	.	.	TRBV18	TRBJ2-3
CASSPQGADTEAFF	TGTGCCAGTAGTCCTCAGGGGGCGGACACTGAAGCTTTCTTT	TRBD1	once	TRBV19	TRBJ1-1
CATSSPRQPQETQYF	TGTGCCACCAGCAGTCCCCGGCAGCCCCAAGAGACCCAGTACTTC	.	.	TRBV15	TRBJ2-5
CASSPESSSSYEQYF	TGTGCCAGCTCACCTGAATCTTCGAGCTCCTACGAGCAGTACTTC	.	.	TRBV18	TRBJ2-7
CASSALGGSYNEQFF	TGTGCCAGCAGCGCCCTGGGCGGGAGCTACAATGAGCAGTTCTTC	TRBD2	.	TRBV3-1/TRBV3-2	TRBJ2-1
CASSASGSLKQYF	TGTGCTAGCAGCGCATCCGGGAGCCTAAAGCAGTATTTT	.	.	TRBV7-7	TRBJ2-3
CASEDKRAAPNTGELFF	TGTGCCAGCGAAGACAAGAGGGCGGCCCCGAACACCGGGGAGCTGTTTTTT	.	.	TRBV5-4	TRBJ2-2
CASSIPGYYGYTF	TGCGCCAGCAGCATCCCGGGATACTATGGCTACACCTTC	.	once	TRBV5-1	TRBJ1-2
CASSVGQGSYEQYF	TGCGCCAGCAGCGTGGGACAGGGATCCTACGAGCAGTACTTC	TRBD1	once	TRBV5-1	TRBJ2-7
CSVGYSVAGGPPAADTQYF	TGCAGCGTTGGGTATTCGGTAGCGGGAGGGCCCCCGGCCGCAGATACGCAGTATTTT	TRBD2	.	TRBV29-1	TRBJ2-3
CASGHKTGELFF	TGTGCCTCGGGACACAAGACCGGGGAGCTGTTTTTT	.	many	TRBV30	TRBJ2-2
CASKVDGLSYNSPLHF	TGTGCCAGTAAAGTGGACGGGCTCTCCTATAATTCACCCCTCCACTTT	.	.	TRBV19	TRBJ1-6
CATSDFGLGGGELFF	TGTGCCACCAGTGATTTCGGACTAGGAGGAGGGGAGCTGTTTTTT	TRBD2	once	TRBV24-1	TRBJ2-2
CASSAYRETEAFF	TGTGCCAGCAGTGCATACAGGGAAACTGAAGCTTTCTTT	.	.	TRBV6-4	TRBJ1-1
CASSFRVRANEQYF	TGTGCCAGCAGCTTTCGCGTCAGGGCGAACGAGCAGTACTTC	.	.	TRBV13	TRBJ2-7
CASSFSGTYNEQFF	TGTGCCAGCAGTTTTAGCGGGACATACAATGAGCAGTTCTTC	TRBD2	.	TRBV2	TRBJ2-1
CASSYQAGQGGEQYF	TGTGCCAGCAGTTACCAAGCCGGACAGGGAGGGGAGCAGTACTTC	.	.	TRBV6-5	TRBJ2-7
CASSIGGASTFATDTQYF	TGTGCCAGTAGTATAGGAGGTGCTAGCACCTTTGCCACAGATACGCAGTATTTT	.	.	TRBV19	TRBJ2-3
CASSRNAGADGYTF	TGTGCCAGCAGCCGGAATGCGGGGGCGGATGGCTACACCTTC	.	once	TRBV14	TRBJ1-2
CASSIDGRVTEAFF	TGTGCCAGTAGTATAGACGGGCGGGTCACTGAAGCTTTCTTT	.	.	TRBV19	TRBJ1-1
CSVTTSGANTGELFF	TGCAGCGTTACCACTAGCGGGGCGAACACCGGGGAGCTGTTTTTT	TRBD2	.	TRBV29-1	TRBJ2-2
CASSLVAGALTGELFF	TGCGCCAGCAGCTTGGTAGCGGGGGCTCTCACCGGGGAGCTGTTTTTT	TRBD2	.	TRBV5-1	TRBJ2-2
CASSPRAGGADTQYF	TGTGCCAGCAGCCCCCGGGCGGGAGGGGCAGATACGCAGTATTTT	TRBD2	.	TRBV3-1/TRBV3-2	TRBJ2-3
CASSLLVAGYTF	TGTGCCAGCAGCTTGTTGGTAGCTGGCTACACCTTC	.	few	TRBV5-6	TRBJ1-2
CSARRGGGYTF	TGCAGTGCCCGTAGGGGAGGCGGCTACACCTTC	.	.	TRBV20-1	TRBJ1-2
CASSQGQGQPQHF	TGTGCCAGCAGCCAGGGACAGGGCCAGCCCCAGCATTTT	TRBD1	.	TRBV3-1/TRBV3-2	TRBJ1-5
CSVGHNNEKLFF	TGCAGTGTCGGGCACAATAATGAAAAACTGTTTTTT	.	.	TRBV29-1	TRBJ1-4
CASSSIGSSNQPQHF	TGTGCCAGCAGTTCGATTGGGAGTAGCAATCAGCCCCAGCATTTT	.	.	TRBV5-5	TRBJ1-5
CASMNSGRGNEQFF	TGTGCCAGCATGAACAGCGGGAGAGGGAATGAGCAGTTCTTC	TRBD2	few	TRBV4-2	TRBJ2-1
CASSKDSGANVLTF	TGTGCCAGCAGCAAGGACTCTGGGGCCAACGTCCTGACTTTC	.	.	TRBV11-2	TRBJ2-6
CAISESLPSSYNEQFF	TGTGCCATCAGTGAGTCGCTTCCTAGCTCCTACAATGAGCAGTTCTTC	.	.	TRBV10-3	TRBJ2-1
CASSIGQGALNQPQHF	TGTGCCAGTAGTATTGGACAGGGGGCGTTGAATCAGCCCCAGCATTTT	TRBD1	.	TRBV19	TRBJ1-5
CASSIPGLAVETQYF	TGTGCCAGTAGTATCCCGGGACTAGCGGTGGAGACCCAGTACTTC	TRBD2	.	TRBV19	TRBJ2-5
CASSRQNGYTF	TGTGCCAGCAGTAGACAGAATGGCTACACCTTC	.	.	TRBV12-3/TRBV12-4	TRBJ1-2
CALEVGKLFF	TGTGCCCTAGAGGTGGGAAAACTGTTTTTT	.	.	TRBV30	TRBJ1-4
CSASETADSNQPQHF	TGCAGTGCTAGTGAGACAGCAGATAGCAATCAGCCCCAGCATTTT	.	.	TRBV20-1	TRBJ1-5
CASSSREYQETQYF	TGTGCCAGCAGCTCTCGGGAGTATCAAGAGACCCAGTACTTC	.	once	TRBV7-9	TRBJ2-5
CASSFDGSTDTQYF	TGTGCCAGCAGCTTCGACGGGAGCACAGATACGCAGTATTTT	.	.	TRBV5-4	TRBJ2-3
CTSLSSYNEQFF	TGCACCAGCCTGAGCTCCTACAATGAGCAGTTCTTC	.	.	TRBV29-1	TRBJ2-1
CASSFDIGSYNEQFF	TGTGCCAGCAGCTTCGACATAGGTTCCTACAATGAGCAGTTCTTC	.	.	TRBV7-8	TRBJ2-1
CASRQAGGRYEQYF	TGTGCCAGCAGACAGGCGGGAGGGCGGTACGAGCAGTACTTC	TRBD2	.	TRBV28	TRBJ2-7